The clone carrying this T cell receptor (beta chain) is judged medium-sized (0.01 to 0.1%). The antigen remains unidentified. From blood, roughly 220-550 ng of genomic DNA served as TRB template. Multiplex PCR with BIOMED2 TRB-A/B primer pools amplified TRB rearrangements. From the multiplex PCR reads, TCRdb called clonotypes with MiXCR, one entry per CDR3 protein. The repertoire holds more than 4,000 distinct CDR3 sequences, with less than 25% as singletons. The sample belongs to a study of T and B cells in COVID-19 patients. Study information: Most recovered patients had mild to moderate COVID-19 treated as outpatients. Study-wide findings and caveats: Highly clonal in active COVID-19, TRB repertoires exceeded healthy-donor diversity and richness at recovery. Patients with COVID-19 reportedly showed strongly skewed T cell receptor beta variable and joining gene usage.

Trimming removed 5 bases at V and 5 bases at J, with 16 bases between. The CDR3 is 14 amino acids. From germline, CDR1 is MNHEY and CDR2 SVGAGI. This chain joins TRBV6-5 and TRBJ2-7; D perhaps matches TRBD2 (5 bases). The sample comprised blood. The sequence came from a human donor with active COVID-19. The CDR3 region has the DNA TGTGCCAGCAGTGGCCCCGGGGAAGGGAACGAGCAGTACTTC. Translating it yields CASSGPGEGNEQYF.